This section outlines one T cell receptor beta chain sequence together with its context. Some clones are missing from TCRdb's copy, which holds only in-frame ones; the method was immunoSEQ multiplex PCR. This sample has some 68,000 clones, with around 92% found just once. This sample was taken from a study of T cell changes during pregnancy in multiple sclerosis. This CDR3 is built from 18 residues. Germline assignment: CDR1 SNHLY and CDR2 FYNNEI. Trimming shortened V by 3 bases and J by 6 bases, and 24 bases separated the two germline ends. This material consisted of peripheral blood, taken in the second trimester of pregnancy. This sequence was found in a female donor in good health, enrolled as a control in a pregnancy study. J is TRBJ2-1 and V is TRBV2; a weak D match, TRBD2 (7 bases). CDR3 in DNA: TGTGCCAGCAGTGATTGGGGGTTCGGGGGGCCCCTCCTCAATGAGCAGTTCTTC. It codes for CASSDWGFGGPLLNEQFF.